The 18 T cell receptor beta chains listed next were all sequenced from one sample in a study of blood T cell repertoires in COVID-19. Some clones are missing from TCRdb's copy, which holds only in-frame ones; the method was immunoSEQ multiplex PCR. This table has around 130,000 clones, roughly 90% appearing once. The sample taken for sequencing was PBMCs or T cells enriched from blood (not recorded which). These receptors all come from a woman between 50 and 59 years old who had recovered from COVID-19.

This clone was counted a single time. The chain uses TRBV11-2 and TRBJ1-2; 7 bases are shared with TRBD1. This CDR3 spans 16 amino acids. The germline V gene has CDR1 SGHAT and CDR2 FQNNGV. With 5 bases clipped from V and 2 bases from J, the junction kept 11 bases outside the gene matches. The CDR3 sequence: CASSPLRRDSNYGYTF. CDR3 nucleotide sequence: TGTGCCAGCAGCCCCCTACGCCGGGACAGCAACTATGGCTACACCTTC.

The chain combines TRBV29-1 with TRBJ1-2; D unresolved. Germline CDR1 is SQVTM and CDR2 is ANQGSEA. This CDR3 is 17 amino acids long. With 0 bases removed from V and 0 bases from J, the gap between germline ends came to 17 bases. In nucleotides, the CDR3 is TGCAGCGTTGAAGATCTTGTCACGAGGGCGGCTAACTATGGCTACACCTTC. This codes for CSVEDLVTRAANYGYTF.

In its sample, this clone was seen once. CDR3 DNA sequence: TGTGCCAGCAGTATAACAGGGCTGAACACTGAAGCTTTCTTT. Translation gives CASSITGLNTEAFF. V gene TRBV27 combines with J gene TRBJ1-1; possibly TRBD1 for D (6 bases). The germline V gene encodes CDR1 MNHEY and CDR2 SMNVEV (reference sequence). V was clipped by 5 bases and J by 0 bases, with 10 bases between them. The length of the CDR3 is 14 residues.

This clone has a handful of counts. The rearrangement uses TRBV3-1 (or the pseudogene TRBV3-2) and TRBJ1-6; TRBD1 aligns across 8 bases. The CDR3 contains 13 residues. V shed 7 bases, J shed 9 bases, and the junction held 5 bases outside the gene matches. Germline V CDR1 and CDR2: LGHDT, YNNKEL (reference sequence). CDR3 bases: TGTGCCAGCACCACTCAGGGGGCTTCACCCCTCCACTTT. Encoded protein: CASTTQGASPLHF.

The V call is TRBV2, the J call TRBJ1-5, with TRBD1 as a possible D gene (6 bases). Trimming took 5 bases from V and 6 from J, leaving 17 bases between them. There are 15 residues in the CDR3. The germline V gene encodes CDR1 SNHLY and CDR2 FYNNEI. For the CDR3, the DNA is TGTGCCAGCAGTCCCATGGTACAGGGCAGTCAGCCCCAGCATTTT. Translating it yields CASSPMVQGSQPQHF.

The CDR3 sequence: CASSLDPATVWSSYNEQFF. The CDR3 nucleotides read TGTGCCAGCAGCTTAGATCCTGCGACAGTCTGGAGCTCCTACAATGAGCAGTTCTTC. V is TRBV11-3 and J is TRBJ2-1, with D tentatively TRBD1 (5 bases). The V gene lost 0 bases and the J gene lost 0 bases, with 18 bases spanning the gap. Germline CDR1 SGHNT, CDR2 YENEEA. This CDR3 has 19 residues.

J is TRBJ1-2 and V is TRBV18; the D gene is possibly TRBD1 (6 bases). The CDR3 loop spans 14 amino acids. The ends were cut back, 0 bases at V and 4 bases at J, with 9 bases in the middle. Germline values: CDR1 KGHSH, CDR2 LQKENI. The CDR3 is CASSPPGQTYGYTF. The CDR3 nucleotides read TGTGCCAGCTCACCACCTGGACAGACCTATGGCTACACCTTC.

The J gene is TRBJ2-1, the V gene TRBV25-1, with 12 bases matching TRBD2. This CDR3 has 17 residues. CDR1 MGHDK and CDR2 SYGVNS come from the germline V gene. Trimming took 2 bases from V and 9 from J; bases not matched to a gene: 11. CDR3 loop: CASSELSSSGGGGEQFF. In nucleotides, the CDR3 is TGTGCCAGCAGTGAACTATCCTCTAGCGGGGGGGGCGGTGAGCAGTTCTTC.

This sequence joins TRBV2 and TRBJ2-1; weak D call: TRBD1 (6 bases). Germline V lookup: CDR1 SNHLY, CDR2 FYNNEI. The V and J ends lost 7 bases and 5 bases respectively, with 9 bases between them. The CDR3 sequence is 12 residues long. Here the CDR3 reads CASTGDHNEQFF. CDR3 bases: TGTGCCAGCACAGGGGACCACAATGAGCAGTTCTTC.

J is TRBJ2-7 and V is TRBV9, with a weak D call TRBD2 (7 bases). This CDR3 is 15 amino acids long. Germline CDR1 and CDR2: SGDLS and YYNGEE. Deletions cut 0 bases from V and 2 bases from J, with 12 bases between. In DNA, the CDR3 is TGTGCCAGCAGCGTAGGAGGGGGGGATCCCTACGAGCAGTACTTC. Protein sequence: CASSVGGGDPYEQYF.

The chain carries TRBV30 and TRBJ2-7; 9 nucleotides line up with TRBD1. Per the germline V gene, CDR1 is GTSNPN and CDR2 is SVGIG (reference sequence). The length of the CDR3 is 13 residues. J gave up 5 bases and V 1 base, and 3 bases lay outside the gene matches. CDR3 sequence: CAWSGTGVHEQYF. CDR3 sequence (DNA): TGTGCCTGGAGTGGGACAGGGGTCCACGAGCAGTACTTC.

This clone was seen just once. The rearrangement links TRBV18 to TRBJ1-5, with 9 bases fitting TRBD1. The germline V gene has CDR1 KGHSH and CDR2 LQKENI. J gave up 4 bases and V 3 bases, and 4 bases lay outside the gene matches. This CDR3 spans 15 amino acids. The CDR3 loop is CASSPPGTGNQPQHF. CDR3 bases: TGTGCCAGCTCACCCCCCGGGACAGGGAATCAGCCCCAGCATTTT.

This clone was recorded once. The V and J genes are TRBV5-6 and TRBJ1-1; 7 bases fit TRBD1. J was trimmed by 0 bases and V by 5 bases; bases with no gene match: 4. CDR1 is SGHDT and CDR2 is YYEEEE in the germline V gene. The CDR3 loop spans 14 amino acids. CDR3 sequence (DNA): TGTGCCAGCAGTTGGACAGGATTGAACACTGAAGCTTTCTTT. This gives the protein CASSWTGLNTEAFF.

The chain joins TRBV7-3 to TRBJ2-3; no reliable D call. Germline V gene lookup returns CDR1 SGHTA and CDR2 FQGTGA. The CDR3 has 15 residues. V lost 0 bases to trimming and J lost 1 base, with 8 bases between them. As DNA, the CDR3 is TGTGCCAGCAGCTTAACGGTAGATCGCACAGATACGCAGTATTTT. Its protein product is CASSLTVDRTDTQYF.

The rearrangement joins TRBV12-3 or TRBV12-4 to TRBJ1-2; no firm D call. There are 12 residues in the CDR3. V gave up 5 bases and J gave up 6 bases, with 10 bases separating them. Here the CDR3 DNA reads TGTGCCAGCAGTGAAGACATCGATGGCTACACCTTC. Protein product: CASSEDIDGYTF.

The chain carries TRBV5-1 and TRBJ2-1, with 7 positions matching TRBD1. The CDR3 is 15 residues long. From germline, CDR1 is SGHRS and CDR2 YFSETQ. V dropped 0 bases and J dropped 8; count of bases not matched to a gene: 8. The CDR3 DNA follows: TGCGCCAGCAGCTTGGGGTCAGGGGGTTACGATGAGCAGTTCTTC. Protein sequence: CASSLGSGGYDEQFF.

This clone showed up just once. The chain couples TRBV5-6 to TRBJ1-2; D call uncertain. Germline-derived CDR1 and CDR2 are SGHDT and YYEEEE. V lost 4 bases to trimming and J lost 7 bases, with 17 bases between them. The CDR3 is 14 amino acids. CDR3 sequence (DNA): TGTGCCAGCAGCCAGTTTCCCTTAACCGTTGGCTACACCTTC. This encodes CASSQFPLTVGYTF.

V gene TRBV10-3 combines with J gene TRBJ1-2, with D possibly matching TRBD1 (5 bases). The germline V gene has CDR1 ENHRY and CDR2 SYGVKD. V lost 11 bases and J lost 8, with 15 bases in between. The CDR3 is 11 residues long. The CDR3 protein is CALKAGDGYTF. CDR3 DNA: TGTGCCCTAAAAGCGGGGGACGGCTACACCTTC.